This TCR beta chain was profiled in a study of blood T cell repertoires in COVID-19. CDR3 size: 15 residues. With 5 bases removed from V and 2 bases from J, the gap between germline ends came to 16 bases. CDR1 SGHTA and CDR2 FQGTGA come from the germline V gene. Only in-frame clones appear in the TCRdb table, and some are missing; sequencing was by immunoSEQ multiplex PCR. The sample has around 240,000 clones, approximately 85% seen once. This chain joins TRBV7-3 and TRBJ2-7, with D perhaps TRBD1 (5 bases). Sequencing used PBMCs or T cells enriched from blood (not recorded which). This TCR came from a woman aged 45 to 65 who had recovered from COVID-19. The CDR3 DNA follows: TGTGCCAGCAGCCCGTTTCCAGGGTTACCCTACGAGCAGTACTTC. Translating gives CASSPFPGLPYEQYF.